This is a list of T cell receptor beta chains from one sample in a study of T-cell reconstitution after alpha-beta-depleted transplantation in children. TCRdb ran MiXCR on the PCR reads and lists one entry per CDR3 protein. The table records a few hundred thousand distinct CDR3 sequences, approximately 13% of them present only once. The sample consisted of PBMCs from the stem cell graft donor, taken from the stem cell graft. Every receptor here comes from a human donor who donated a stem cell graft to a child with combined immunodeficiency. The CDR3 runs from the conserved cysteine through the conserved F or W. A D gene is named only where the DNA matches it firmly. The size of a clone is reported for some rows only, either as once, few or many, or as a class for expanded clones.

J gene | V gene | D gene | clone size | CDR3 DNA | CDR3 protein
TRBJ2-1 | TRBV7-8 | TRBD2 | NA | TGTGCCAGCAGCTTAGGTCCCCCCCAGCGGGAGATACTCAATGAGCAGTTCTTC | CASSLGPPQREILNEQFF
TRBJ2-2 | TRBV7-8 | TRBD1 | few | TGTGCCAGCAGCCCCAGGGGGCGCGAGACCGGGGAGCTGTTTTTT | CASSPRGRETGELFF
TRBJ2-2 | TRBV12-3/TRBV12-4 | NA | few | TGTGCCAGCAGTTTAGCAGGGTTCCGCACCGGGGAGCTGTTTTTT | CASSLAGFRTGELFF
TRBJ2-7 | TRBV3-1 | NA | many | TGTGCCAGCAGCCAAGACACCTACGAGCAGTACTTC | CASSQDTYEQYF
TRBJ2-3 | TRBV7-8 | NA | few | TGTGCCAGCAGCGACTCAGGGTCAGATACGCAGTATTTT | CASSDSGSDTQYF
TRBJ1-1 | TRBV7-8 | NA | few | TGTGCCAGCAGCTTACCTTTTGGAGGGGGTCAAAACACTGAAGCTTTCTTT | CASSLPFGGGQNTEAFF
TRBJ2-5 | TRBV15 | NA | NA | TGTGCCACCAGCGGGAGTTCCGTTTTGCAAGAGACCCAGTACTTC | CATSGSSVLQETQYF
TRBJ2-1 | TRBV7-2 | TRBD2 | many | TGTGCCAGCGGCCCCCAGCGGGGACTAGCGGGAGAAAGGGAGCAGTTCTTC | CASGPQRGLAGEREQFF
TRBJ2-7 | TRBV29-1 | NA | NA | TGCAGCGTTAGAGTAGGCTACGAGCAGTACTTC | CSVRVGYEQYF
TRBJ2-3 | TRBV20-1 | TRBD2 | many | TGCAGTGCCAATCTAGCGGGACGCACAGATACGCAGTATTTT | CSANLAGRTDTQYF
TRBJ2-5 | TRBV29-1 | TRBD2 | few | TGCAGCGTTGAAGGCCGGGAGGGCCGACAAGAGACCCAGTACTTC | CSVEGREGRQETQYF
TRBJ2-5 | TRBV30 | TRBD2 | few | TGTGCCTGGAGTGTAGGGCTCGGGACTAGCCAAGAGACCCAGTACTTC | CAWSVGLGTSQETQYF
TRBJ2-1 | TRBV11-2 | TRBD2 | many | TGTGCCAGCAGCTACGGGAGGGGGGGCAATGAGCAGTTCTTC | CASSYGRGGNEQFF
TRBJ1-1 | TRBV5-5 | TRBD1 | NA | TGTGCCAGCAGCTTGGATTCGTGGTGGACAGGCCGAGCTTTCTTT | CASSLDSWWTGRAFF
TRBJ2-7 | TRBV11-2 | NA | NA | TGTGCCAGCAGCTTAGGAAGGGGCCACTCGGGACAAGACTCCTACGAGCAGTACTTC | CASSLGRGHSGQDSYEQYF
TRBJ2-3 | TRBV20-1 | TRBD2 | many | TGCAGTGCTAGAGTTCAGACTAGCGTAACAGATACGCAGTATTTT | CSARVQTSVTDTQYF
TRBJ2-1 | TRBV20-1 | NA | NA | TGCAGTGCTAGATTACTAGTTACGAGATCGGATGAGCAGTTCTTC | CSARLLVTRSDEQFF
TRBJ2-3 | TRBV7-2 | TRBD2 | NA | TGTGCCAGCAGCACCCGGACTAGCGGGGGGAGCACAGATACGCAGTATTTT | CASSTRTSGGSTDTQYF
TRBJ2-7 | TRBV5-1 | NA | many | TGCGCCAGCAGCTTCCGGGACGGCTACGAGCAGTACTTC | CASSFRDGYEQYF
TRBJ2-7 | TRBV29-1 | NA | NA | TGCAGCGTTGAAGATGCATGGAGGGCAAACGAGCAGTACTTC | CSVEDAWRANEQYF
TRBJ2-3 | TRBV15 | TRBD2 | NA | TGTGCCACCAGCAGATCCGGGGGGGTCTACCAAGATACGCAGTATTTT | CATSRSGGVYQDTQYF
TRBJ2-1 | TRBV9 | NA | NA | TGTGCCAGCAGCCCCAGCGGGTTCCCCTACAATGAGCAGTTCTTC | CASSPSGFPYNEQFF
TRBJ2-6 | TRBV6-1 | NA | many | TGTGCCAGCAGTGCCCAGGGTAGCTCTGGGGCCAACGTCCTGACTTTC | CASSAQGSSGANVLTF
TRBJ2-3 | TRBV5-6 | TRBD2 | NA | TGTGCCAGCAGCTTCGGGACTAGAGACACAGATACGCAGTATTTT | CASSFGTRDTDTQYF
TRBJ1-4 | TRBV7-9 | NA | NA | TGTGCCAGCGGATTCGGGGCTAATGAAAAACTGTTTTTT | CASGFGANEKLFF
TRBJ2-5 | TRBV2 | NA | once | TGTGCCAGCATCCAGGACAGCCAAGAGACCCAGTACTTC | CASIQDSQETQYF
TRBJ2-7 | TRBV6-2/TRBV6-3 | NA | NA | TGTGCCAGCAGTTACTCGTTATCCGTGGGACGGACGAGCTACGAGCAGTACTTC | CASSYSLSVGRTSYEQYF
TRBJ2-3 | TRBV6-1 | TRBD1 | NA | TGTGCCAGCAGAAGGGGGACAGGGGTGGGCACAGATACGCAGTATTTT | CASRRGTGVGTDTQYF
TRBJ2-7 | TRBV12-5 | NA | many | TGTGCTAGTGGTTTGGCTGGGGGTCAGCAGTACTTC | CASGLAGGQQYF
TRBJ2-1 | TRBV6-5 | NA | many | TGTGCCAGCAGTTACTCGAGATATCTCAATCCTAACAATGAGCAGTTCTTC | CASSYSRYLNPNNEQFF
TRBJ2-3 | TRBV4-2 | NA | NA | TGTGCCAGCAGCCAAGCGCTACTAGGCGCAGATACGCAGTATTTT | CASSQALLGADTQYF
TRBJ1-5 | TRBV12-3/TRBV12-4 | NA | few | TGTGCCAGCAGTTTAGCGGCGGGTTTAGGGCCCCAGCATTTT | CASSLAAGLGPQHF
TRBJ2-7 | TRBV27 | NA | NA | TGTGCCAGCAGTTCTCCTATCTCCTACGAGCAGTACTTC | CASSSPISYEQYF
TRBJ2-3 | TRBV4-2 | TRBD2 | many | TGTGCCAGCAGCCAACCATGGGGTGGGGGGGGATCAGATACGCAGTATTTT | CASSQPWGGGGSDTQYF
TRBJ2-7 | TRBV20-1 | TRBD2 | NA | TGCAGTACTCGGGGTAGCGGGGCCTGGGACTACGAGCAGTGCTTC | CSTRGSGAWDYEQCF
TRBJ2-7 | TRBV3-1 | NA | NA | TGTGCCAGCAGCCAAGGTAGCGCGAGGGAGCAGTACTTC | CASSQGSAREQYF
TRBJ1-1 | TRBV12-3/TRBV12-4 | NA | many | TGTGCCAGCGGGAACAGGGCCGGGAACACTGAAGCTTTCTTT | CASGNRAGNTEAFF
TRBJ1-1 | TRBV3-1 | NA | few | TGTGCCAGCAGCCCCCTGAGGCGCGAAGGGATGAACACTGAAGCTTTCTTT | CASSPLRREGMNTEAFF
TRBJ2-7 | TRBV5-1 | TRBD1 | few | TGCGCCAGCAGCTTGGACTTGGGACAGACCTACGAGCAGTACTTC | CASSLDLGQTYEQYF
TRBJ2-7 | TRBV19 | TRBD1 | NA | TGTGCCAGTAGTATAGATCACGGGACAGCGACTTACGAGCAGTACTTC | CASSIDHGTATYEQYF
TRBJ2-7 | TRBV25-1 | NA | few | TGTGCCAGCACTGGACAGTTCTACGAGCAGTACTTC | CASTGQFYEQYF
TRBJ2-1 | TRBV9 | NA | many | TGTGCCAGCAGCGTTAAAGCGGAAGGCTACAATGAGCAGTTCTTC | CASSVKAEGYNEQFF
TRBJ2-1 | TRBV7-2 | NA | few | TGTGCCAGCAGCCCCCAGGGGATACCCTACAATGAGCAGTTCTTC | CASSPQGIPYNEQFF
TRBJ2-5 | TRBV6-2/TRBV6-3 | TRBD2 | few | TGTGCCAGCAGTGACGCTAGCGGGAGACAGGAGACCCAGTACTTC | CASSDASGRQETQYF
TRBJ2-7 | TRBV27 | TRBD1 | once | TGTGCCAGCAGCTACGGGACAGGGGGCCGCTACGAGCAGTACTTC | CASSYGTGGRYEQYF
TRBJ2-5 | TRBV15 | NA | few | TGTGCCACGGGGAGAGAGACCCAGTACTTC | CATGRETQYF
TRBJ2-7 | TRBV6-1 | NA | NA | TGTGCCAGCAGACTATATTACGGCTCCTACGAGCAGTACTTC | CASRLYYGSYEQYF
TRBJ2-7 | TRBV10-3 | NA | few | TGTGCCATTGGGACGGGCGGGTACGAGCAGTACTTC | CAIGTGGYEQYF
TRBJ2-7 | TRBV6-5 | TRBD1 | many | TGTGCCAGCAGTTACTCGTTCCATCCGAGACAGGGGTCCGAGCAGTACTTC | CASSYSFHPRQGSEQYF